This T cell receptor beta chain was documented in a study of T cells after yellow fever vaccination. Study-wide background: Any fraction with a low cell number was prepared using SMART-Seq v4 Ultra Low Input.

Generation of TCR cDNA used 5'RACE template switching (which added a universal primer site and UMIs). One entry per CDR3 protein, called by TCRdb with MiXCR from the 5' RACE reads. Here the sample spans about 580,000 distinct CDR3 sequences, roughly 17% being singletons. Germline V gene data show CDR1 as SGHTA and CDR2 as FQGNSA. Between the trimmed V and J ends, which lost 2 bases and 4 bases, there was a span of 12 bases. This CDR3 is built from 15 residues. This clonotype was seen more than once but under ten times. Its target is unknown. Overall study results and limits: Clones from primary vaccination mostly reappeared after the booster (roughly 95% CD4, around 90% CD8).

The receptor was derived from a man aged 18 to 30 who received the YFV17D yellow fever vaccine. This chain connects TRBV7-2 to TRBJ1-5; tentatively, D is TRBD1 (5 bases). This specimen was PBMCs, taken 5 days after the first yellow fever vaccination. The CDR3 is CASSLSQGRNQPQHF. In DNA form, the CDR3 reads TGTGCCAGCAGCTTAAGTCAGGGCCGGAATCAGCCCCAGCATTTT.